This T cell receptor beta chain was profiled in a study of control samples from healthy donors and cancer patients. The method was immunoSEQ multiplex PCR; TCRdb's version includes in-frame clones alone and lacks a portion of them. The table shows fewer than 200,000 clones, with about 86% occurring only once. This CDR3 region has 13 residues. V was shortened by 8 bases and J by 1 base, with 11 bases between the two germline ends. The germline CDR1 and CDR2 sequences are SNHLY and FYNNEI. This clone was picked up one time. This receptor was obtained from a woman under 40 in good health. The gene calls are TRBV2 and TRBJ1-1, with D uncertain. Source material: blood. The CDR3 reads CASFTGRNTEAFF. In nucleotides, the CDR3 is TGTGCCAGCTTCACTGGGAGGAACACTGAAGCTTTCTTT.